The 2 T cell receptor beta chains below were found in one sample sequenced in a study of blood T cell repertoires in COVID-19. The data were produced by immunoSEQ multiplex PCR, yet TCRdb's version contains in-frame clones alone and is incomplete. The table records 70,000 to 85,000 clones, roughly four fifths of them present only once. Sequenced input: peripheral blood. Every receptor here comes from a man in his 60s with acute or convalescent COVID-19.

Written as DNA, the CDR3 is TGTGCCAGCAGCTTGAGGGGACAGGGGGCTTACAATCAGCCCCAGCATTTT. It is translated as CASSLRGQGAYNQPQHF. The chain couples TRBV5-6 to TRBJ1-5, with TRBD1 matching over 12 bases. The CDR3 is 17 amino acids. The ends lost 1 base at V and 3 bases at J; junction bases unmatched: 5. The germline gives CDR1 SGHDT, CDR2 YYEEEE.

The chain employs TRBV6-4 and TRBJ1-2; D unclear. In germline, CDR1 is MRHNA, CDR2 SNTAGT. Trimming pared 0 bases from V and 5 bases from J, leaving 7 bases between. There are 13 residues in the CDR3. The CDR3 region is CASSDSAGYGYTF. CDR3 bases: TGTGCCAGCAGTGACTCGGCAGGATATGGCTACACCTTC.